This record covers a single T cell receptor beta chain. What it recognizes is unknown. The sample belongs to a study of T cell repertoires in cytomegalovirus infection. Study-wide context: In public TCR beta signatures, there were indications of both CMV infection and matching HLA type. Points from the study as a whole: Dominating the ex vivo response were TCR beta clonotypes that were CMV-specific and HLA-C-restricted. Cumulative public TCR beta family frequency identified carriers of CMV plus the relevant HLA.

TCRdb reprocessed the reads with MiXCR, giving one entry per CDR3 protein. The top ten clones hold around 14% of a sample with approximately 500,000 distinct CDR3 sequences, about a quarter of them seen once. CDR1 is MGHRA and CDR2 is YSYEKL in the germline V gene. The V end lost 0 bases, the J end lost 2 bases, and 20 bases lay between the germline ends. This CDR3 spans 19 amino acids. The source material was PBMCs. The receptor was isolated from a human donor in good health (CMV status not recorded). Some clones in this sample may be carry-over from other donors' samples. V is TRBV4-1 and J is TRBJ1-3, with D maybe TRBD1 (5 bases). The CDR3 sequence: CASSQDKGGGAGAGNTIYF. The CDR3 bases are TGCGCCAGCAGCCAAGATAAGGGTGGAGGGGCAGGAGCTGGAAACACCATATATTTT.